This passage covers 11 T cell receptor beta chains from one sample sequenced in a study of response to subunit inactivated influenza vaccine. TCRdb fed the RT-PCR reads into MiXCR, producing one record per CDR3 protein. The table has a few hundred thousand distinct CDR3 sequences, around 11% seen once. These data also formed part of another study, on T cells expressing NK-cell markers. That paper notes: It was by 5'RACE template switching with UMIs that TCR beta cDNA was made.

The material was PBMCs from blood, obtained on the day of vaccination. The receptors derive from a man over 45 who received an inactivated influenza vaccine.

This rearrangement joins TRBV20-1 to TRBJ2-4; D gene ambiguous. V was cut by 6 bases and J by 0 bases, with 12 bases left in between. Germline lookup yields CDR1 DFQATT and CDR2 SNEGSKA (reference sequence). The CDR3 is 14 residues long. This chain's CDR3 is CSATARIAKNIQYF. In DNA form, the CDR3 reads TGCAGTGCAACTGCCAGGATAGCCAAAAACATTCAGTACTTC.

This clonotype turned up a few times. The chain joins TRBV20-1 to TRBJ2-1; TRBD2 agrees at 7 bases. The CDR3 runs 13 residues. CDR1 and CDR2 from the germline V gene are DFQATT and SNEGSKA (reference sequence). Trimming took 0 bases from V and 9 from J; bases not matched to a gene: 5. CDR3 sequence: CSARDRGEAEQFF. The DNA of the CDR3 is TGCAGTGCTAGAGATCGGGGGGAAGCTGAGCAGTTCTTC.

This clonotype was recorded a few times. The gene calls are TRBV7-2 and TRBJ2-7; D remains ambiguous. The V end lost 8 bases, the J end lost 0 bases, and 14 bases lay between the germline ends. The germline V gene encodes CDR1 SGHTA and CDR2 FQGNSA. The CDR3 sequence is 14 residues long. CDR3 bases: TGTGCCAGCCTTATGGGGATCGGCTCCTACGAGCAGTACTTC. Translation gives CASLMGIGSYEQYF.

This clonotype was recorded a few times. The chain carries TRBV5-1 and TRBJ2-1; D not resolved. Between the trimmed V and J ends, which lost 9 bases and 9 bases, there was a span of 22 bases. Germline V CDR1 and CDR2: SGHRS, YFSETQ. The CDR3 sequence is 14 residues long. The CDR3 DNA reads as TGCGCCACCTCTCCGGGCAACCCCACCGGTGAGCAGTTCTTC. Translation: CATSPGNPTGEQFF.

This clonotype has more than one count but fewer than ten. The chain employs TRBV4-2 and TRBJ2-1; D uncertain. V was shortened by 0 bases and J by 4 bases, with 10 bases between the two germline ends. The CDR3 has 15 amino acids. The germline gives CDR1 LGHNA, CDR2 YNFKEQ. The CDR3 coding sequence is TGTGCCAGCAGCCAAGACTCCGATCTATACAATGAGCAGTTCTTC. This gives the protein CASSQDSDLYNEQFF.

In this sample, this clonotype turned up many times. CDR3 nucleotides: TGTGCCAGCAGTTTGCAGGGAAGGGAGTCGAGGCAGCCCCAGCATTTT. Amino acids: CASSLQGRESRQPQHF. The chain carries TRBV12-3 or TRBV12-4 and TRBJ1-5; tentatively, D is TRBD1 (5 bases). CDR3 length equals 16 residues. With 3 bases removed from V and 7 bases from J, the gap between germline ends came to 19 bases.

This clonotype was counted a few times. The CDR3 nucleotides read TGTGCCAGCAGGAAGGGGGCCCGATCGACGACTTCGGGACTACCCTACAATGAGCAGTTCTTC. As protein: CASRKGARSTTSGLPYNEQFF. The V gene is TRBV11-1, the J gene TRBJ2-1; the D gene could be TRBD1 or TRBD2 (7 bases each). This CDR3 is 21 amino acids long. CDR1 SGHAT and CDR2 FQDESV come from the germline V gene (reference sequence). Trimming cost V 6 bases and J 2 bases, with 32 bases left between them. The full variable domain, in which reference TRBV11-1 and TRBJ2-1 provide the parts outside the CDR3, is EAEVAQSPRYKITEKSQAVAFWCDPISGHATLYWYRQILGQGPELLVQFQDESVVDDSQLPKDRFSAERLKGVDSTLKIQPAELGDSAMYLCASRKGARSTTSGLPYNEQFFGPGTRLTVL.

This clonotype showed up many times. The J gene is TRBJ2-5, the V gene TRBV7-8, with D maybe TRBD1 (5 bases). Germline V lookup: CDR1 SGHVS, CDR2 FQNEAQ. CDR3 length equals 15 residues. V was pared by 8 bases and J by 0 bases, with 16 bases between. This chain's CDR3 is CASGQDRQNQETQYF. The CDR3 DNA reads TGTGCCAGCGGCCAGGACCGACAGAACCAAGAGACCCAGTACTTC.

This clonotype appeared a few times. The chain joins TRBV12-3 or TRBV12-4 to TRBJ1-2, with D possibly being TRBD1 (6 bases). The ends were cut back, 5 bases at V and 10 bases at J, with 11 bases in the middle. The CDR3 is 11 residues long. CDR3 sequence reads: CASSGGYLYTF. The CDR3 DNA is TGTGCCAGCAGTGGGGGCTACCTCTACACCTTC.

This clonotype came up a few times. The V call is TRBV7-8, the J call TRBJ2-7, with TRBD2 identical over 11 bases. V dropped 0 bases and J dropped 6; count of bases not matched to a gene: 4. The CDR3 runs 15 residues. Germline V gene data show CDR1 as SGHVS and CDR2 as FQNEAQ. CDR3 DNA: TGTGCCAGCAGCTTAGCAGTAGCGGGAGGGCCCGAGCAGTACTTC. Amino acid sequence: CASSLAVAGGPEQYF.

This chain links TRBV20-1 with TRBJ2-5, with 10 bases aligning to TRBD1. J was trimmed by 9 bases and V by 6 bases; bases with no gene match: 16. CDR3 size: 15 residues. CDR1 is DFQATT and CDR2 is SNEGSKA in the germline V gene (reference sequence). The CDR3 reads CSAPSPGQGSLAQYF. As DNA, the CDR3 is TGCAGTGCGCCGAGTCCGGGACAGGGGAGCTTAGCCCAGTACTTC.